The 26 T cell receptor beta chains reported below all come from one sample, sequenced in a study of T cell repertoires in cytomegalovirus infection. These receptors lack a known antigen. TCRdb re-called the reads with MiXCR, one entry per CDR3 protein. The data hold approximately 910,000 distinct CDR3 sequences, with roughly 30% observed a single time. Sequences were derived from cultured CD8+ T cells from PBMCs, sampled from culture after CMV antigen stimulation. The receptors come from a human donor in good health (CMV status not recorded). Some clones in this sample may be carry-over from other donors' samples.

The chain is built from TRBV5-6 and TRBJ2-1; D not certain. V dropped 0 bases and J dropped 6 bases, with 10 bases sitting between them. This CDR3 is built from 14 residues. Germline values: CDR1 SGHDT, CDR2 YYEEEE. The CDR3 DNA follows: TGTGCCAGCAGCTTGGGGTACGCCGGCAATGAGCAGTTCTTC. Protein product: CASSLGYAGNEQFF.

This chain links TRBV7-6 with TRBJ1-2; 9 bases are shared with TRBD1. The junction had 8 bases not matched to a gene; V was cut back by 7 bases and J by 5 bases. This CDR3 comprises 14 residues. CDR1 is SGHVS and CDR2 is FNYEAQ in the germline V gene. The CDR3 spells CASIGGQGRYGYTF. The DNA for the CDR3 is TGTGCCAGCATCGGGGGACAGGGTCGATATGGCTACACCTTC. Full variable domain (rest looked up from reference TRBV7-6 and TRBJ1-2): GAGVSQSPRYKVTKRGQDVALRCDPISGHVSLYWYRQALGQGPEFLTYFNYEAQQDKSGLPNDRFSAERPEGSISTLTIQRTEQRDSAMYRCASIGGQGRYGYTFGSGTRLTVV.

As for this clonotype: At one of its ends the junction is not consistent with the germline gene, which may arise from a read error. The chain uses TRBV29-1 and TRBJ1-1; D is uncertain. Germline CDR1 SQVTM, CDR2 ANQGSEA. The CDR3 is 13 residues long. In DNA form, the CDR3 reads TGCAGCGTCCAAAGTGACGGGAACACTAAAGCTTTCTTT. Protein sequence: CSVQSDGNTKAFF.

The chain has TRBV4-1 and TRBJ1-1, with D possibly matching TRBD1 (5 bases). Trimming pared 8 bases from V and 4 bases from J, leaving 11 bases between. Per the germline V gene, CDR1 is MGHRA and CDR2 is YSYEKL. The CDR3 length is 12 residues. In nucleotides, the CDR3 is TGCGCCAGCGGGGGAAGAGGCACTGAAGCTTTCTTT. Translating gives CASGGRGTEAFF.

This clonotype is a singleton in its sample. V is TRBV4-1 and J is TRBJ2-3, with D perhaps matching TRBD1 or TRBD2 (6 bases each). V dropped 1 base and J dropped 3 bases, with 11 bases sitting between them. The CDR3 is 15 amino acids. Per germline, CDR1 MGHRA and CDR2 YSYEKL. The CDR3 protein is CASSQVGGLTDTQYF. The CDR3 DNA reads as TGCGCCAGCAGCCAAGTCGGGGGCCTGACAGATACGCAGTATTTT.

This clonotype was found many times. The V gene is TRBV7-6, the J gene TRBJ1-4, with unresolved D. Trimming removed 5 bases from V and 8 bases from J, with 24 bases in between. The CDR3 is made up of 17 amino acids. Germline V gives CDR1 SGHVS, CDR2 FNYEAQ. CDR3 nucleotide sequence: TGTGCCAGCAGCCTAAGTATCGGACTCATACCAGACGAAAAACTGTTTTTT. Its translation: CASSLSIGLIPDEKLFF.

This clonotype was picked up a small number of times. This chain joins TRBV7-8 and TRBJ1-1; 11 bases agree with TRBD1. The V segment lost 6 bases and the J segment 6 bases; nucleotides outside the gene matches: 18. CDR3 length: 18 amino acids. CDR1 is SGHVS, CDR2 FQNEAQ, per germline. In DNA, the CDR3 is TGTGCCAGCAGTTCTCCAAAGGACAGGGGGCGAAGGAGGTCTGAAGCTTTCTTT. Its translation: CASSSPKDRGRRRSEAFF.

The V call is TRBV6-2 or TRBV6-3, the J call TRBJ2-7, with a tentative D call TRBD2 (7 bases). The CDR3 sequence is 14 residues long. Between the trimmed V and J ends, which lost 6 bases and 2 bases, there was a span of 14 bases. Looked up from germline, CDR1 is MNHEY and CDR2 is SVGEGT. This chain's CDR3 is CASRGGGHPYEQYV. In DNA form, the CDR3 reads TGTGCCAGCAGGGGCGGGGGCCATCCCTACGAGCAGTACGTC.

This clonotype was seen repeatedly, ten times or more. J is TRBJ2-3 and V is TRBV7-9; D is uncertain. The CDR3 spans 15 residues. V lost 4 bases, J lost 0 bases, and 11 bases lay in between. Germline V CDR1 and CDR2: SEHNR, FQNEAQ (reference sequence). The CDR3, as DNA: TGTGCCAGCAGCTCCCCGACAAGTAGCACAGATACGCAGTATTTT. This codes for CASSSPTSSTDTQYF. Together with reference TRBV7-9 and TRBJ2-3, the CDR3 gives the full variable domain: DTGVSQNPRHKITKRGQNVTFRCDPISEHNRLYWYRQTLGQGPEFLTYFQNEAQLEKSRLLSDRFSAERPKGSFSTLEIQRTEQGDSAMYLCASSSPTSSTDTQYFGPGTRLTVL.

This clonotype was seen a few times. CDR3 DNA sequence: TGTGCCAGTAGTAGCCGGGACAGGGGGGGCAATGAGCAGTTCTTC. As protein: CASSSRDRGGNEQFF. This rearrangement joins TRBV19 to TRBJ2-1, with TRBD1 identical over 11 bases. In germline, CDR1 is LNHDA, CDR2 SQIVND (reference sequence). Trimming cost V 4 bases and J 6 bases; bases outside gene matches: 5. This CDR3 is 15 amino acids long.

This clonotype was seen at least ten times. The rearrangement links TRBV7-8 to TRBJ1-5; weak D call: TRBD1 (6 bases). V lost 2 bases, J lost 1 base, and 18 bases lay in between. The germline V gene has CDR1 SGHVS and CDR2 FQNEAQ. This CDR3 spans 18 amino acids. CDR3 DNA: TGTGCCAGCAGCTTACGCCGGGACACAAGAGAGAGCAATCAGCCCCAGCATTTT. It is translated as CASSLRRDTRESNQPQHF.

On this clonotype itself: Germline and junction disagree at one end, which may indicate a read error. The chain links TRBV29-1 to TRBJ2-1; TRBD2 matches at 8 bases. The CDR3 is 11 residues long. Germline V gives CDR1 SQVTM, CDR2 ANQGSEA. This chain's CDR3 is CSVEAGAAQFF. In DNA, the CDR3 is TGCAGCGTGGAAGCGGGGGCCGCTCAGTTCTTC.

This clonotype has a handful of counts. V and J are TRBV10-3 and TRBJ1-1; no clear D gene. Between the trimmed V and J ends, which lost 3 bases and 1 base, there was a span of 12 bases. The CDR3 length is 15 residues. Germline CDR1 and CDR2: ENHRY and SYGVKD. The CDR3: CAISERRAPNTEAFF. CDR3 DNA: TGTGCCATCAGTGAAAGAAGGGCGCCGAACACTGAAGCTTTCTTT.

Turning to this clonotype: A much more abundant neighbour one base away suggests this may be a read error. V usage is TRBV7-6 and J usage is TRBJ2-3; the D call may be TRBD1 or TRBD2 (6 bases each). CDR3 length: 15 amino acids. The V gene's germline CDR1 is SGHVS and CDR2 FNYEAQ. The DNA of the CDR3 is TGTACCAGCAGCCCGACGGGGGCGGACACAGATACGCAGTATTTT. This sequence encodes CTSSPTGADTDTQYF.

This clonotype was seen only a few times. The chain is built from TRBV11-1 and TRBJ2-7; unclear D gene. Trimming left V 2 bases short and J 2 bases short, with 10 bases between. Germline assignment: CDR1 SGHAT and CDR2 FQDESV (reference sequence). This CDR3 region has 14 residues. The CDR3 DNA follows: TGTGCCAGCAGCTTAAAAGGGTACGCCTACGAGCAGTACTTC. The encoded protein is CASSLKGYAYEQYF.

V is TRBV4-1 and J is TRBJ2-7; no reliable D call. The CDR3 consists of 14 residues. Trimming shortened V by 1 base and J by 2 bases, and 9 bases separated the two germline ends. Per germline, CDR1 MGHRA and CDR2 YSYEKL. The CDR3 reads CASSQVVGTYEQYF. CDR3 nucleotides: TGCGCCAGCAGCCAAGTGGTCGGTACCTACGAGCAGTACTTC.

CDR3 loop: CASSWGRGTGYTF. The CDR3 nucleotides read TGTGCCAGCAGCTGGGGACGGGGGACTGGCTACACCTTC. This sequence joins TRBV7-2 and TRBJ1-2; D might be TRBD1 (5 bases). The CDR3 extends over 13 amino acids. Germline V lookup: CDR1 SGHTA, CDR2 FQGNSA. Trimming left V 4 bases short and J 7 bases short, with 13 bases between. The complete variable domain, with remaining parts taken from reference TRBV7-2 and TRBJ1-2, reads GAGVSQSPSNKVTEKGKDVELRCDPISGHTALYWYRQSLGQGLEFLIYFQGNSAPDKSGLPSDRFSAERTGGSVSTLTIQRTQQEDSAVYLCASSWGRGTGYTFGSGTRLTVV.

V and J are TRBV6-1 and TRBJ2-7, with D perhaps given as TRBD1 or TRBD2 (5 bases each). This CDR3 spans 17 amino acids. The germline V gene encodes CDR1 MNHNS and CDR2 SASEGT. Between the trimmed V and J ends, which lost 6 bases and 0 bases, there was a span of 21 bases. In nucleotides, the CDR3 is TGTGCCAGCAGCCCACCGGTGGGGGATAAGGTCTCCTACGAGCAGTACGTC. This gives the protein CASSPPVGDKVSYEQYV.

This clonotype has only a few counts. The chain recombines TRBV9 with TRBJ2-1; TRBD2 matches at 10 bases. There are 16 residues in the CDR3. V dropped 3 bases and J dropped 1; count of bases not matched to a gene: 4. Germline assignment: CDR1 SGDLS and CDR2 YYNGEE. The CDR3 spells CASSAPSGGSYNEQFF. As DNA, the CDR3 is TGTGCCAGCAGCGCGCCTAGCGGGGGTTCCTACAATGAGCAGTTCTTC.

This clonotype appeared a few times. CDR3 nucleotides: TGCGCCAGCAGCCAAGTGCCCTCTGGAAACACCATATATTTT. It encodes CASSQVPSGNTIYF. The chain recombines TRBV4-1 with TRBJ1-3; D remains ambiguous. The CDR3 loop spans 14 amino acids. V lost 1 base and J lost 0, with 4 bases in between. Looked up from germline, CDR1 is MGHRA and CDR2 is YSYEKL.

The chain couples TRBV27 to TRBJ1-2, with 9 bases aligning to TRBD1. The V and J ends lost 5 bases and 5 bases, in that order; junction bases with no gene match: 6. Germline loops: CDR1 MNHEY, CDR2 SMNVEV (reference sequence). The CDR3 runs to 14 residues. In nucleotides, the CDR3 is TGTGCCAGCAGTCCGACAGGGGGATGGTATGGCTACACCTTC. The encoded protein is CASSPTGGWYGYTF.

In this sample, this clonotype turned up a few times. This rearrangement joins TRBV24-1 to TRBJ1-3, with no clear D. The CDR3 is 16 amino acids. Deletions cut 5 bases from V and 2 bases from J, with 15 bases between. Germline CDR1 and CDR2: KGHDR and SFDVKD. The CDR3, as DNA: TGTGCCACCAGTGGCCGGCAGGAATCAGCTGGAAACACCATATATTTT. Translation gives CATSGRQESAGNTIYF.

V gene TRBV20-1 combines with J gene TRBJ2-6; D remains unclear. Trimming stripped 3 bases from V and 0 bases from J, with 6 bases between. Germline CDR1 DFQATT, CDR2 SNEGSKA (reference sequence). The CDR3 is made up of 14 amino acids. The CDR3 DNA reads TGCAGTGCTAGTCATCGCTCTGGGGCCAACGTCCTGACTTTC. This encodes CSASHRSGANVLTF.

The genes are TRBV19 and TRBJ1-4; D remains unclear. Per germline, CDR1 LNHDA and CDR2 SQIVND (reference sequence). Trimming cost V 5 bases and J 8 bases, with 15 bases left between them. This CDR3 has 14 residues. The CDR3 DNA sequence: TGTGCCAGTAGTTCCCAGATAAAGGCGGAAAAACTGTTTTTT. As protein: CASSSQIKAEKLFF.

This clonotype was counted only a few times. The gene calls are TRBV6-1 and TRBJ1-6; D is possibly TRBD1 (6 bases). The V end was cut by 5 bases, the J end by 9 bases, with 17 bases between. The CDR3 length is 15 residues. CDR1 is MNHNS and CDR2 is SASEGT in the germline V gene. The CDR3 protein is CASSSVPGDRSPLHF. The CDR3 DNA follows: TGTGCCAGCAGTTCCGTTCCAGGGGATCGTTCACCCCTCCACTTT.

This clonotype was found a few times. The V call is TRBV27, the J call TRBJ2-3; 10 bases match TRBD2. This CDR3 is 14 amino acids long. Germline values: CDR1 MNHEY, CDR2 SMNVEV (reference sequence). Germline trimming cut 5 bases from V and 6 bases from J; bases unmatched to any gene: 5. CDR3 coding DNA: TGTGCCAGCAGTGATAGCGGGGGGCCGGATACGCAGTATTTT. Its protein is CASSDSGGPDTQYF.